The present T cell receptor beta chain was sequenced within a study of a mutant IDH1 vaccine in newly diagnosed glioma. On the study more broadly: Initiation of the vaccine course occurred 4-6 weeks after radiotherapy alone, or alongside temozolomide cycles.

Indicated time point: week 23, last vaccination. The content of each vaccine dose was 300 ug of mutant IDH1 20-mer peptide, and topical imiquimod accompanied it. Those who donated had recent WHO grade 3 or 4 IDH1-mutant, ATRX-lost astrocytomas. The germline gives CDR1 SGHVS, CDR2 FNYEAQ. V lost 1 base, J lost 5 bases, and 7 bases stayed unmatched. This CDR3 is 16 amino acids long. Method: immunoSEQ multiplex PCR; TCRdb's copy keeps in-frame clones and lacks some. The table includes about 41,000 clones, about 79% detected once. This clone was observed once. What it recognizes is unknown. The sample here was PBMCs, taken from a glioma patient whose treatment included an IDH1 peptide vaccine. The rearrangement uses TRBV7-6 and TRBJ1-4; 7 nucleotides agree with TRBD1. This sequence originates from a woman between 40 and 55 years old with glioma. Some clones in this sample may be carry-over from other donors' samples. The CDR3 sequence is CASSLGQGGYNEKLFF. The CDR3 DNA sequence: TGTGCCAGCAGCTTAGGACAGGGAGGCTACAATGAAAAACTGTTTTTT.